One sample yielded the 29 T cell receptor beta chains listed below, sequenced in a study of blood T cell repertoires in COVID-19. Method: immunoSEQ multiplex PCR; TCRdb's copy keeps in-frame clones and lacks some. The table shows hundreds of thousands of clones, with roughly 89% occurring only once. Sample: peripheral blood. The receptors derive from a woman between 25 and 40 years old with acute or convalescent COVID-19.

J is TRBJ1-5 and V is TRBV6-5, with TRBD1 matching over 9 bases. The CDR3 extends over 14 amino acids. Looked up from germline, CDR1 is MNHEY and CDR2 is SVGAGI. Germline trimming cut 5 bases from V and 9 bases from J; bases unmatched to any gene: 8. DNA for the CDR3: TGTGCCAGCAGTCCGGGACAGGGAAATTCGCCCCAGCATTTT. Amino acid sequence: CASSPGQGNSPQHF.

The chain couples TRBV7-2 to TRBJ1-6; D may be TRBD1 (5 bases). V lost 1 base to trimming and J lost 7 bases, with 5 bases between them. Per the germline V gene, CDR1 is SGHTA and CDR2 is FQGNSA. The CDR3 contains 13 residues. This chain's CDR3 is CASSLGGNSPLHF. The CDR3, as DNA: TGTGCCAGCAGCTTAGGGGGCAATTCACCCCTCCACTTT.

This chain joins TRBV18 and TRBJ2-1, with D perhaps matching TRBD1 (5 bases). Germline V gene lookup returns CDR1 KGHSH and CDR2 LQKENI. The V and J ends lost 6 bases and 5 bases respectively, with 14 bases between them. CDR3 length equals 14 residues. The CDR3 protein is CASSHGATNNEQFF. As DNA, the CDR3 is TGTGCCAGCTCCCATGGGGCGACAAACAATGAGCAGTTCTTC.

The CDR3 spells CASSQDQPSGYNEQFF. The CDR3 DNA sequence: TGCGCCAGCAGCCAAGATCAGCCTAGCGGATACAATGAGCAGTTCTTC. The rearrangement joins TRBV4-1 to TRBJ2-1, with 7 nucleotides matching TRBD2. J gave up 4 bases and V 0 bases, and 6 bases lay outside the gene matches. Looked up from germline, CDR1 is MGHRA and CDR2 is YSYEKL. The CDR3 covers 16 residues.

This rearrangement joins TRBV28 to TRBJ2-5; 8 nucleotides line up with TRBD1. CDR3 size: 14 residues. The V and J ends lost 4 bases and 4 bases, in that order; junction bases with no gene match: 5. Looked up from germline, CDR1 is MDHEN and CDR2 is SYDVKM. The CDR3 spells CASSSLRGRETQYF. The CDR3 nucleotides read TGTGCCAGCAGTTCTCTCAGGGGGCGAGAGACCCAGTACTTC.

The gene calls are TRBV6-7 and TRBJ1-4; 7 bases fit TRBD1. TRBV6-7 is placed among ORFs of uncertain function. With V trimmed by 6 bases and J by 16 bases, 11 bases remained unmatched. The CDR3 runs 12 residues. The CDR3 bases are TGTGCCAGCAGAAAAGCACAGGGGCTTACGTTTTTT. The encoded protein is CASRKAQGLTFF.

The chain combines TRBV28 with TRBJ1-2; 7 nucleotides agree with TRBD1. J lost 4 bases, V lost 5 bases, and 4 bases had no gene match. This CDR3 has 13 amino acids. In germline, CDR1 is MDHEN, CDR2 SYDVKM. The CDR3 sequence: CASSTQGIYGYTF. The DNA for the CDR3 is TGTGCCAGCAGTACACAGGGGATCTATGGCTACACCTTC.

The V gene is TRBV5-1, the J gene TRBJ2-1; TRBD2 aligns across 10 bases. The length of the CDR3 is 15 residues. Germline V gene data show CDR1 as SGHRS and CDR2 as YFSETQ. The junction had 6 bases not matched to a gene; V was cut back by 0 bases and J by 9 bases. CDR3 in DNA: TGCGCCAGCAGCTTGGGACTAGCGGGTAGGTCTGAGCAGTTCTTC. Translating it yields CASSLGLAGRSEQFF. Using reference TRBV5-1 and TRBJ2-1 for the parts outside the CDR3, the full variable domain is KAGVTQTPRYLIKTRGQQVTLSCSPISGHRSVSWYQQTPGQGLQFLFEYFSETQRNKGNFPGRFSGRQFSNSRSEMNVSTLELGDSALYLCASSLGLAGRSEQFFGPGTRLTVL.

The chain is built from TRBV7-9 and TRBJ1-2; the D gene is possibly TRBD1 (5 bases). The ends were cut back, 3 bases at V and 4 bases at J, with 21 bases in the middle. The CDR3 covers 17 residues. Germline assignment: CDR1 SEHNR and CDR2 FQNEAQ (reference sequence). The DNA of the CDR3 is TGTGCCAGCAGCTTTGGGGGGTCTTCGGGTTCTTCCTATGGCTACACCTTC. The encoded protein is CASSFGGSSGSSYGYTF.

The CDR3 region has the DNA TGTGCCAGCAGTTTAAGCCGGGGAGGGGCGACTTATGGCTACACCTTC. Its protein is CASSLSRGGATYGYTF. V and J are TRBV27 and TRBJ1-2; a weak D match, TRBD1 (5 bases). Germline CDR1 is MNHEY and CDR2 is SMNVEV (reference sequence). V was cut by 2 bases and J by 5 bases, with 18 bases left in between. The length of the CDR3 is 16 residues.

As DNA, the CDR3 is TGTGCCAGCTCATCCCCCGCAGGAAACAGGGGTACCTACTTTGAGCAGTTCTTC. It translates to CASSSPAGNRGTYFEQFF. The chain carries TRBV18 and TRBJ2-1; TRBD1 matches at 7 bases. Germline CDR1 reads KGHSH; CDR2 reads LQKENI. Trimming took 5 bases from V and 9 from J; bases not matched to a gene: 22. CDR3 length equals 18 residues.

The chain employs TRBV5-1 and TRBJ2-1; D uncertain. The CDR3 is made up of 11 amino acids. Germline CDR1 SGHRS, CDR2 YFSETQ. Trimming stripped 2 bases from V and 7 bases from J, with 4 bases between. The CDR3 reads CASSFENEQFF. CDR3 bases: TGCGCCAGCAGCTTCGAGAATGAGCAGTTCTTC.

This clone was counted a single time. This sequence joins TRBV7-7 and TRBJ2-1; 8 nucleotides agree with TRBD2. The CDR3 covers 15 residues. J lost 0 bases, V lost 4 bases, and 2 bases had no gene match. In germline, CDR1 is SSHAT, CDR2 FNYEAQ (reference sequence). The chain's CDR3 is CASSSGTSSYNEQFF. DNA of the CDR3: TGTGCCAGCAGCTCCGGGACTAGCTCCTACAATGAGCAGTTCTTC.

This rearrangement joins TRBV7-9 to TRBJ1-6, with TRBD1 matching 7 bases. V trimming: 5 bases; J trimming: 3 bases; junction bases outside the gene matches: 7. The CDR3 has 16 amino acids. CDR1 SEHNR and CDR2 FQNEAQ come from the germline V gene (reference sequence). CDR3 residues: CASSPLTGRYNSPLHF. CDR3 bases: TGTGCCAGCAGCCCACTGACAGGGCGCTATAATTCACCCCTCCACTTT.

This chain joins TRBV27 and TRBJ1-5; D is possibly TRBD1 (5 bases). Germline CDR1 and CDR2: MNHEY and SMNVEV (reference sequence). This CDR3 region has 17 residues. Trimming stripped 3 bases from V and 2 bases from J, with 17 bases between. CDR3 in amino acids: CASSLTGQIFGNQPQHF. The CDR3 coding sequence is TGTGCCAGCAGTTTGACCGGACAAATATTCGGCAATCAGCCCCAGCATTTT.

The genes are TRBV5-4 and TRBJ1-2; D may be TRBD1 (6 bases). CDR3 size: 16 residues. The germline V and J ends were trimmed by 5 bases and 4 bases, with 21 bases remaining between them. Germline CDR1 and CDR2: SGHNT and YYREEE (reference sequence). The DNA of the CDR3 is TGTGCCAGCAGTCCCCCCCTCGGGGGGCCACCCTATGGCTACACCTTC. Its protein product is CASSPPLGGPPYGYTF. The whole variable domain, filled in from reference TRBV5-4 and TRBJ1-2, reads ETGVTQSPTHLIKTRGQQVTLRCSSQSGHNTVSWYQQALGQGPQFIFQYYREEENGRGNFPPRFSGLQFPNYSSELNVNALELDDSALYLCASSPPLGGPPYGYTFGSGTRLTVV.

V usage is TRBV4-1 and J usage is TRBJ2-7; 7 bases map to TRBD1. The germline gives CDR1 MGHRA, CDR2 YSYEKL. This CDR3 has 13 amino acids. V trimming: 4 bases; J trimming: 5 bases; junction bases outside the gene matches: 5. The CDR3 sequence is CASSLTGPDEQYF. The CDR3, as DNA: TGCGCCAGCAGCCTGACAGGGCCCGACGAGCAGTACTTC.

This clone appeared many times. The chain couples TRBV2 to TRBJ1-5, with 7 bases fitting TRBD1. After removal of 7 bases from V and 6 bases from J, the junction contained 9 bases not matched to a gene. CDR1 SNHLY and CDR2 FYNNEI come from the germline V gene. The CDR3 loop spans 14 amino acids. The CDR3 protein is CASNTLDRAQPQHF. The CDR3 nucleotides are TGTGCCAGCAACACTCTAGACAGGGCTCAGCCCCAGCATTTT. The complete variable domain, with remaining parts taken from reference TRBV2 and TRBJ1-5, reads EPEVTQTPSHQVTQMGQEVILRCVPISNHLYFYWYRQILGQKVEFLVSFYNNEISEKSEIFDDQFSVERPDGSNFTLKIRSTKLEDSAMYFCASNTLDRAQPQHFGDGTRLSIL.

The chain employs TRBV27 and TRBJ1-6; D is possibly TRBD1 (5 bases). This CDR3 comprises 14 residues. V dropped 4 bases and J dropped 9 bases, with 13 bases sitting between them. CDR1 and CDR2 from the germline V gene are MNHEY and SMNVEV (reference sequence). CDR3 coding DNA: TGTGCCAGCAGTTCATATCAGGGAGGTTCACCCCTCCACTTT. Translation gives CASSSYQGGSPLHF.

V and J are TRBV19 and TRBJ1-1; D not certain. V was cut by 7 bases and J by 1 base, with 10 bases left in between. The CDR3 covers 13 residues. CDR1 and CDR2 (germline): LNHDA, SQIVND (reference sequence). The CDR3 loop is CASKLQENTEAFF. CDR3 coding DNA: TGTGCCAGTAAATTGCAGGAGAACACTGAAGCTTTCTTT. The full variable domain, with the rest looked up from reference TRBV19 and TRBJ1-1, is DGGITQSPKYLFRKEGQNVTLSCEQNLNHDAMYWYRQDPGQGLRLIYYSQIVNDFQKGDIAEGYSVSREKKESFPLTVTSAQKNPTAFYLCASKLQENTEAFFGQGTRLTVV.

The V and J genes are TRBV5-6 and TRBJ2-2; no clear D. This CDR3 has 12 residues. V was cut by 2 bases and J by 6 bases, with 5 bases left in between. Germline V gene sequence: CDR1 SGHDT, CDR2 YYEEEE. The DNA for the CDR3 is TGTGCCAGCAGCTTCCAGTCCGGGGAGCTGTTTTTT. Translating gives CASSFQSGELFF.

As for this clone: Other DNA sequences in the sample encode the same CDR3. This chain connects TRBV2 to TRBJ2-7, with unresolved D. Germline loops: CDR1 SNHLY, CDR2 FYNNEI. The CDR3 totals 12 residues. V was shortened by 6 bases and J by 0 bases, with 6 bases between the two germline ends. CDR3 sequence (DNA): TGTGCCAGCAGCTACAGCTCCTACGAGCAGTACTTC. Translated: CASSYSSYEQYF.

This chain uses TRBV2 with TRBJ2-5; TRBD2 matches 8 bases. This CDR3 is built from 17 residues. Germline CDR1 reads SNHLY; CDR2 reads FYNNEI. After removal of 6 bases from V and 5 bases from J, the junction contained 17 bases not matched to a gene. The CDR3, as DNA: TGTGCCAGCAGAGTGGATGCGGGGGGCCCGTCGAGGGAGACCCAGTACTTC. Its protein product is CASRVDAGGPSRETQYF. Using reference TRBV2 and TRBJ2-5 for the parts outside the CDR3, the full variable domain is EPEVTQTPSHQVTQMGQEVILRCVPISNHLYFYWYRQILGQKVEFLVSFYNNEISEKSEIFDDQFSVERPDGSNFTLKIRSTKLEDSAMYFCASRVDAGGPSRETQYFGPGTRLLVL.

The V call is TRBV2, the J call TRBJ2-5; possibly TRBD2 for D (6 bases). The CDR3 is 15 residues long. Germline assignment: CDR1 SNHLY and CDR2 FYNNEI. Trimming took off 4 bases at V and 2 bases at J, with 14 bases between the two ends. CDR3 coding DNA: TGTGCCAGCAGTGTAGTGGGGGGAAGACAAGAGACCCAGTACTTC. Translation: CASSVVGGRQETQYF.

V gene TRBV6-5 combines with J gene TRBJ1-1, with 7 bases aligning to TRBD1. The germline CDR1 and CDR2 sequences are MNHEY and SVGAGI. V shed 0 bases and J 5 bases; nucleotides not matched to a gene: 9. CDR3 length: 16 residues. DNA of the CDR3: TGTGCCAGCAGTTACTCGATCCGTACAGGGGTTACTGAAGCTTTCTTT. Residues: CASSYSIRTGVTEAFF.

This clone was detected once. J is TRBJ1-1 and V is TRBV3-1 (or the pseudogene TRBV3-2), with D tentatively TRBD1 (5 bases). V was shortened by 4 bases and J by 11 bases, with 14 bases between the two germline ends. CDR1 and CDR2 (germline): LGHDT, YNNKEL (reference sequence). The CDR3 covers 12 residues. The CDR3 DNA is TGTGCCAGCAGCCGCGGGGGTCTTGGCGCTTTCTTT. It is translated as CASSRGGLGAFF.

The rearrangement joins TRBV2 to TRBJ2-6; the match to TRBD1 covers 12 bases. V gave up 6 bases and J gave up 2 bases; unmatched junction bases: 11. The CDR3 loop spans 19 amino acids. Germline-derived CDR1 and CDR2 are SNHLY and FYNNEI. The CDR3 loop is CASSLLPGTGGPGANVLTF. Written as DNA, the CDR3 is TGTGCCAGCAGCCTACTACCCGGGACAGGGGGCCCTGGGGCCAACGTCCTGACTTTC.

The V gene is TRBV29-1, the J gene TRBJ1-3, with D possibly TRBD1 on 6 matching bases. Germline-derived CDR1 and CDR2 are SQVTM and ANQGSEA. V lost 5 bases, J lost 2 bases, and 10 bases lay in between. The CDR3 is 13 amino acids. This chain's CDR3 is CSVRTVPGNTIYF. CDR3 nucleotides: TGCAGCGTTCGGACAGTACCTGGAAACACCATATATTTT.

The V call is TRBV6-4, the J call TRBJ1-6; tentative D call: TRBD1 (5 bases). V dropped 6 bases and J dropped 1 base, with 10 bases sitting between them. The CDR3 spans 15 residues. Germline V gives CDR1 MRHNA, CDR2 SNTAGT. This CDR3 is CASRTEGSYNSPLHF. DNA of the CDR3: TGTGCCAGCAGGACGGAGGGGTCCTATAATTCACCCCTCCACTTT.